These 22 T cell receptor beta chains originate from one sample sequenced in a study of T cells in Graves' hyperthyroidism and ophthalmopathy (dated by TCRdb to between 2018 and 2021). The method behind the library was multiplex PCR. The sequencing machine was an Illumina HiSeq 2000. Amplification of TCR beta CDR3 regions was carried out from RNA transcripts. The first round of RT-PCR for the TCR CDR3 was performed with the HTBI primer set and the Qiagen OneStep RT-PCR kit. TCRdb itself trimmed the public reads at Q25 with fastp, ran MiXCR and retained productive beta chains. Rows merge per CDR3 protein into single entries with the most common DNA and genes. The sample table shows over 250,000 distinct CDR3 sequences, and less than 30% are seen once. The ten largest clones represent about 30% of the sample. The sequenced sample consisted of blood. The receptors derive from a middle-aged man with Graves' hyperthyroidism that later progressed to Graves' ophthalmopathy.

This clonotype came up many times. The V call is TRBV28, the J call TRBJ2-5; possible D gene TRBD1, 6 bases. CDR3 length equals 13 residues. Per germline, CDR1 MDHEN and CDR2 SYDVKM. V dropped 6 bases and J dropped 3 bases, with 11 bases sitting between them. This CDR3 is CASSTYREETQYF. DNA of the CDR3: TGTGCCAGCAGCACTTACAGGGAAGAGACCCAGTACTTC.

This clonotype was found many times. This chain joins TRBV5-1 and TRBJ1-2; 7 bases line up with TRBD1. This CDR3 spans 13 amino acids. Germline loops: CDR1 SGHRS, CDR2 YFSETQ. V gave up 2 bases and J gave up 7 bases; unmatched junction bases: 5. CDR3 sequence: CASSFTGVAGYTF. The CDR3 DNA is TGCGCCAGCAGCTTTACAGGGGTAGCTGGCTACACCTTC.

CDR3 sequence: CASNKLFAGGPQETQYF. The CDR3 coding sequence is TGTGCCAGCAACAAACTGTTCGCGGGAGGCCCCCAAGAGACCCAGTACTTC. This chain connects TRBV12-3 or TRBV12-4 to TRBJ2-5; 8 positions match TRBD2. The ends lost 7 bases at V and 1 base at J; junction bases unmatched: 14. This CDR3 comprises 17 residues.

This clonotype was detected only a few times. The rearrangement links TRBV9 to TRBJ2-4, with D unresolved. The CDR3 contains 14 residues. V was pared by 0 bases and J by 2 bases, with 6 bases between. Germline loops: CDR1 SGDLS, CDR2 YYNGEE. The CDR3 DNA sequence: TGTGCCAGCAGCGTAGATGGGTCCAAAAACATTCAGTACTTC. Amino acids: CASSVDGSKNIQYF.

The chain has TRBV12-3 or TRBV12-4 and TRBJ2-4; D is unclear. The CDR3 spans 15 residues. With 3 bases removed from V and 0 bases from J, the gap between germline ends came to 9 bases. Written as DNA, the CDR3 is TGTGCCAGCAGTTTTCCGGACGGAGCCAAAAACATTCAGTACTTC. This sequence encodes CASSFPDGAKNIQYF.

This clonotype was observed at least ten times. The chain is built from TRBV20-1 and TRBJ2-4; D perhaps matches TRBD1 (5 bases). Germline loops: CDR1 DFQATT, CDR2 SNEGSKA (reference sequence). Trimming removed 2 bases at V and 7 bases at J, with 12 bases between. This CDR3 has 13 residues. The CDR3, as DNA: TGCAGTGCTAGACTGGCAGGGATGAACATTCAGTACTTC. Its protein is CSARLAGMNIQYF.

This clonotype was counted many times. J is TRBJ2-5 and V is TRBV11-2; D gene unclear. CDR1 is SGHAT and CDR2 is FQNNGV in the germline V gene. This CDR3 region has 14 residues. Trimming took 3 bases from V and 3 from J, leaving 11 bases between them. CDR3: CASSFNSAEETQYF. As DNA, the CDR3 is TGTGCCAGCAGCTTTAATTCGGCAGAAGAGACCCAGTACTTC.

This clonotype was recorded many times. The V and J genes are TRBV7-8 and TRBJ1-5; the D is unclear. V was shortened by 1 base and J by 4 bases, with 14 bases between the two germline ends. CDR3 length: 16 amino acids. Germline V CDR1 and CDR2: SGHVS, FQNEAQ. CDR3 nucleotide sequence: TGTGCCAGCAGCTTAGGAAGGACTGGCGGTAATCAGCCCCAGCATTTT. It is translated as CASSLGRTGGNQPQHF. The whole variable domain, filled in from reference TRBV7-8 and TRBJ1-5, reads GAGVSQSPRYKVAKRGQDVALRCDPISGHVSLFWYQQALGQGPEFLTYFQNEAQLDKSGLPSDRFFAERPEGSVSTLKIQRTQQEDSAVYLCASSLGRTGGNQPQHFGDGTRLSIL.

This clonotype was found many times. The gene calls are TRBV6-5 and TRBJ1-1; no definite D call. The CDR3 spans 15 residues. Germline V gene lookup returns CDR1 MNHEY and CDR2 SVGAGI. Trimming took off 5 bases at V and 7 bases at J, with 20 bases between the two ends. This CDR3 is CASSTWTGEQGEAFF. For the CDR3, the DNA is TGTGCCAGCAGTACTTGGACCGGGGAACAAGGTGAAGCTTTCTTT.

This clonotype appeared many times. The J gene is TRBJ2-5, the V gene TRBV24-1, with a weak D call TRBD2 (6 bases). V lost 4 bases to trimming and J lost 2 bases, with 13 bases between them. CDR1 is KGHDR and CDR2 is SFDVKD in the germline V gene. This CDR3 is built from 15 residues. Here the CDR3 DNA reads TGTGCCACCAGTGACTATGGGACTTCTCAAGAGACCCAGTACTTC. Protein: CATSDYGTSQETQYF.

This sequence joins TRBV7-2 and TRBJ1-1; D gene ambiguous. The CDR3 spans 13 residues. V was cut by 2 bases and J by 4 bases, with 8 bases left in between. Germline CDR1 is SGHTA and CDR2 is FQGNSA. CDR3 sequence (DNA): TGTGCCAGCAGCTTAAAGGGCAGCACTGAAGCTTTCTTT. This gives the protein CASSLKGSTEAFF.

This clonotype has at least ten counts. The chain has TRBV7-2 and TRBJ2-1, with D perhaps TRBD2 (5 bases). In germline, CDR1 is SGHTA, CDR2 FQGNSA. The CDR3 consists of 13 residues. The V and J ends lost 3 bases and 8 bases respectively, with 11 bases between them. CDR3 nucleotides: TGTGCCAGCAGCTTTAATCGGGAAGATGAGCAGTTCTTC. Translating it yields CASSFNREDEQFF. The full variable domain, rest sourced from reference TRBV7-2 and TRBJ2-1, is GAGVSQSPSNKVTEKGKDVELRCDPISGHTALYWYRQSLGQGLEFLIYFQGNSAPDKSGLPSDRFSAERTGGSVSTLTIQRTQQEDSAVYLCASSFNREDEQFFGPGTRLTVL.

The J gene is TRBJ2-7, the V gene TRBV20-1; 8 bases are shared with TRBD2. CDR1 and CDR2 from the germline V gene are DFQATT and SNEGSKA (reference sequence). The CDR3 contains 15 residues. With 0 bases clipped from V and 2 bases from J, the junction kept 6 bases outside the gene matches. This CDR3 is CSARDWREAPYEQYF. CDR3 nucleotide sequence: TGCAGTGCTAGAGATTGGCGGGAGGCCCCCTACGAGCAGTACTTC.

At least ten counts were recorded for this clonotype. The chain recombines TRBV30 with TRBJ1-1; D might be TRBD1 (6 bases). V lost 1 base to trimming and J lost 3 bases, with 9 bases between them. This CDR3 region has 13 residues. Per the germline V gene, CDR1 is GTSNPN and CDR2 is SVGIG (reference sequence). The CDR3 loop reads CAWSGEGDTEAFF. CDR3 nucleotide sequence: TGTGCCTGGAGTGGAGAGGGGGACACTGAAGCTTTCTTT.

This clonotype was observed many times. This chain connects TRBV4-2 to TRBJ2-2; D unresolved. The ends were cut back, 3 bases at V and 5 bases at J, with 13 bases in the middle. The CDR3 length is 15 residues. In germline, CDR1 is LGHNA, CDR2 YNFKEQ. Here the CDR3 reads CASSQVAISTGELFF. The CDR3 DNA follows: TGTGCCAGCAGCCAGGTGGCTATCAGTACCGGGGAGCTGTTTTTT.

This clonotype was detected many times. V gene TRBV6-5 combines with J gene TRBJ1-1, with D perhaps matching TRBD1 (5 bases). CDR1 and CDR2 (germline): MNHEY, SVGAGI. The length of the CDR3 is 14 residues. Trimming left V 6 bases short and J 2 bases short, with 13 bases between. The CDR3 loop reads CASRVYRDNTEAFF. The CDR3 region has the DNA TGTGCCAGCAGGGTCTACCGGGACAACACTGAAGCTTTCTTT.

This clonotype was seen at least ten times. The chain recombines TRBV30 with TRBJ1-1, with D possibly matching TRBD1 (5 bases). From germline, CDR1 is GTSNPN and CDR2 SVGIG (reference sequence). V was pared by 0 bases and J by 2 bases, with 13 bases between. This CDR3 has 15 amino acids. CDR3 in DNA: TGTGCCTGGAGTGTACAACCGACAGTAAACACTGAAGCTTTCTTT. This sequence encodes CAWSVQPTVNTEAFF.

This clonotype was counted a few times. The chain has TRBV12-3 or TRBV12-4 and TRBJ1-5, with D maybe TRBD1 (5 bases). Trimming stripped 2 bases from V and 1 base from J, with 9 bases between. The CDR3 spans 15 residues. The CDR3 DNA is TGTGCCAGCAGTTTATCCTGGGGCAGCAATCAGCCCCAGCATTTT. Its protein is CASSLSWGSNQPQHF.

J is TRBJ2-7 and V is TRBV12-3 or TRBV12-4, with 9 positions matching TRBD1. Trimming cost V 4 bases and J 0 bases; bases outside gene matches: 13. This CDR3 spans 18 amino acids. The CDR3: CASSSQGARVQGSYEQYF. The CDR3 bases are TGTGCCAGCAGTTCACAGGGGGCGCGGGTCCAGGGCTCCTACGAGCAGTACTTC.

In this sample, this clonotype turned up many times. This chain links TRBV7-3 with TRBJ1-2; 9 bases map to TRBD1. Losses at the gene ends were 5 bases for V and 8 bases for J; bases not matched to a gene: 9. The CDR3 has 14 residues. Germline V lookup: CDR1 SGHTA, CDR2 FQGTGA. Here the CDR3 reads CASSPRGTGHGYTF. The CDR3 bases are TGTGCCAGCAGCCCCAGAGGGACAGGGCACGGCTACACCTTC. The full variable domain, with the rest looked up from reference TRBV7-3 and TRBJ1-2, is GAGVSQTPSNKVTEKGKYVELRCDPISGHTALYWYRQSLGQGPEFLIYFQGTGAADDSGLPNDRFFAVRPEGSVSTLKIQRTERGDSAVYLCASSPRGTGHGYTFGSGTRLTVV.

This clonotype occurred many times. The CDR3 spells CASSPPSGVGNTIYF. The CDR3 DNA reads TGTGCCAGCTCACCACCGTCAGGGGTTGGAAACACCATATATTTT. The chain employs TRBV18 and TRBJ1-3, with D perhaps matching TRBD1 (6 bases). Germline assignment: CDR1 KGHSH and CDR2 LQKENI. The V end was cut by 0 bases, the J end by 3 bases, with 9 bases between. The CDR3 totals 15 residues.

J is TRBJ2-7 and V is TRBV6-2 or TRBV6-3; 7 bases are a match to TRBD1. Germline CDR1 reads MNHEY; CDR2 reads SVGEGT. V shed 6 bases, J shed 2 bases, and the junction held 7 bases outside the gene matches. The CDR3 spans 14 residues. In nucleotides, the CDR3 is TGTGCCAGCAGATGGGACAGCCTCACCTACGAGCAGTACTTC. Encoded protein: CASRWDSLTYEQYF.